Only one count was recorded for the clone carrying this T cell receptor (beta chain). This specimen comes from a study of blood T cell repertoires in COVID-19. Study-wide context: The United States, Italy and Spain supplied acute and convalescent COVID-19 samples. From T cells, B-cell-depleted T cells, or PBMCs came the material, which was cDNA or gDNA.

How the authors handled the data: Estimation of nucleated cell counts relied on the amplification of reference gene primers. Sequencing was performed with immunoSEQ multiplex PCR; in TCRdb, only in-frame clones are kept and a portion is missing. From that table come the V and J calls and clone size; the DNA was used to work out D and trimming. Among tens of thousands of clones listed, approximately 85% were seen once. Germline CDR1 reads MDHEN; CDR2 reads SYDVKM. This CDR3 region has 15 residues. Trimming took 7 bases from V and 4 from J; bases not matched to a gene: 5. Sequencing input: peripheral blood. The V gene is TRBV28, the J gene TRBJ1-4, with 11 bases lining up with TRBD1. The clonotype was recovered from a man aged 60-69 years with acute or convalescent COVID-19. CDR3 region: CASTAGTGGNEKLFF. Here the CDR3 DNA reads TGTGCCAGCACTGCGGGGACAGGGGGTAATGAAAAACTGTTTTTT.